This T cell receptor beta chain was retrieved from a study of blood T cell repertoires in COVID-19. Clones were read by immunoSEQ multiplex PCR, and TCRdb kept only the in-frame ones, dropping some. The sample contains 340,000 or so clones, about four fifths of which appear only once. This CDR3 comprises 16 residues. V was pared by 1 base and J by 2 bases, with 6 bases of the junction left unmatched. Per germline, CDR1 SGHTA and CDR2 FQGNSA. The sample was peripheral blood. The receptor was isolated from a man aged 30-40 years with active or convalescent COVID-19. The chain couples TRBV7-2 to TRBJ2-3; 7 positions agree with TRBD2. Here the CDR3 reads CASSLEGRGSTDTQYF. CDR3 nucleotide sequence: TGTGCCAGCAGCTTAGAAGGGAGGGGTTCCACAGATACGCAGTATTTT.